Shown below are 16 T cell receptor beta chains from a single sample sequenced in a study of T cells in Graves' hyperthyroidism and ophthalmopathy. Amplification targeted TCR beta CDR3 regions from RNA transcripts. HTBI primers were used for first-round RT-PCR of the TCR CDR3. MiXCR, applied by TCRdb to the multiplex PCR reads, yields one record per CDR3 protein. The profile shows under 350,000 distinct CDR3 sequences, 15% to 20% of them singletons. The source material was blood. The origin of the receptors is a woman in her fifties or sixties with Graves' ophthalmopathy.

This clonotype was seen repeatedly, ten times or more. The chain is built from TRBV12-3 or TRBV12-4 and TRBJ2-7; 8 positions agree with TRBD1. J gave up 7 bases and V 6 bases, and 11 bases lay outside the gene matches. The CDR3 length is 14 residues. DNA for the CDR3: TGTGCCAGCAGGAGGCAGGGGGCTTTAGGGGAGCAGTACTTC. Its translation: CASRRQGALGEQYF.

There are many counts of this clonotype. The V gene is TRBV19, the J gene TRBJ1-5; the D is unclear. Germline V lookup: CDR1 LNHDA, CDR2 SQIVND (reference sequence). The CDR3 covers 13 residues. Trimming removed 8 bases at V and 7 bases at J, with 15 bases between. For the CDR3, the DNA is TGTGCCAGTTCTCCGACGACTGGGCAGCCCCAGCATTTT. It encodes CASSPTTGQPQHF.

This clonotype came up a few times. This sequence joins TRBV7-9 and TRBJ2-2, with TRBD2 as a possible D gene (6 bases). V was shortened by 3 bases and J by 6 bases, with 11 bases between the two germline ends. The CDR3 is 14 residues long. CDR1 is SEHNR and CDR2 is FQNEAQ in the germline V gene (reference sequence). The CDR3 loop is CASSFFGGSGELFF. Here the CDR3 DNA reads TGTGCCAGCAGCTTTTTCGGGGGTTCCGGGGAGCTGTTTTTT.

Judged by abundance, this clonotype is medium-sized. CDR3 coding DNA: TGTGCCAGCTCATCGATACCGGGGGCGCGAGAAAAACTGTTTTTT. It codes for CASSSIPGAREKLFF. V usage is TRBV18 and J usage is TRBJ1-4, with D possibly TRBD1 on 6 matching bases. Germline V gene data show CDR1 as KGHSH and CDR2 as LQKENI. The CDR3 length is 15 residues. Trimming removed 5 bases at V and 8 bases at J, with 18 bases between.

This chain connects TRBV19 to TRBJ1-1, with D unclear. Deletions cut 3 bases from V and 0 bases from J, with 8 bases between. CDR3 size: 14 residues. In germline, CDR1 is LNHDA, CDR2 SQIVND (reference sequence). CDR3 in DNA: TGTGCCAGTAGTATGTGGTTAATGAACACTGAAGCTTTCTTT. This gives the protein CASSMWLMNTEAFF.

This clonotype appeared many times. This chain joins TRBV20-1 and TRBJ1-5; TRBD1 matches at 11 bases. The J segment lost 0 bases and the V segment lost 5 bases, leaving 3 bases of the junction unmatched. Germline V gene lookup returns CDR1 DFQATT and CDR2 SNEGSKA (reference sequence). CDR3 length: 15 amino acids. CDR3 loop: CSAGQGARSNQPQHF. DNA of the CDR3: TGCAGTGCTGGACAGGGGGCACGTAGCAATCAGCCCCAGCATTTT.

Ten or more counts support this clonotype. This chain links TRBV7-9 with TRBJ1-2, with a possible D match to TRBD1 (5 bases). V dropped 5 bases and J dropped 0 bases, with 10 bases sitting between them. Per the germline V gene, CDR1 is SEHNR and CDR2 is FQNEAQ (reference sequence). This CDR3 is 14 amino acids long. CDR3 sequence (DNA): TGTGCCAGCAGCCCTCCGGGGGCTAACTATGGCTACACCTTC. Protein sequence: CASSPPGANYGYTF.

V usage is TRBV7-2 and J usage is TRBJ2-7, with TRBD1 identical over 7 bases. Trimming removed 0 bases from V and 5 bases from J; junction bases left unmatched: 7. Per the germline V gene, CDR1 is SGHTA and CDR2 is FQGNSA. The CDR3 extends over 15 amino acids. The chain's CDR3 is CASSLAGPGGNEQYF. CDR3 in DNA: TGTGCCAGCAGCTTAGCGGGGCCAGGGGGAAACGAGCAGTACTTC.

Concerning this clonotype: In this CDR3 the conserved last residue, phenylalanine or tryptophan, is missing, so a read error is likely. This sequence joins TRBV11-2 and TRBJ1-2; 9 positions agree with TRBD1. V trimming: 5 bases; J trimming: 8 bases; junction bases outside the gene matches: 12. The CDR3 contains 15 residues. Germline V CDR1 and CDR2: SGHAT, FQNNGV. The CDR3 protein is CASSPGTGNSGGYTI. Here the CDR3 DNA reads TGTGCCAGCAGCCCCGGGACAGGGAATTCGGGCGGCTACACCATC.

The rearrangement uses TRBV19 and TRBJ2-1; a weak D match, TRBD1 (6 bases). Matching the DNA end better, TRBJ2-7 makes the J call doubtful. This CDR3 is 14 amino acids long. Germline CDR1 and CDR2: LNHDA and SQIVND (reference sequence). The CDR3 is CASSIDRGYNEQYF. The CDR3 bases are TGTGCCAGTAGTATAGACAGGGGCTACAATGAGCAGTACTTC.

This clonotype was counted at least ten times. This chain links TRBV28 with TRBJ1-5; D gene unclear. The V end was cut by 5 bases, the J end by 4 bases, with 15 bases between. Germline V gene data show CDR1 as MDHEN and CDR2 as SYDVKM. This CDR3 has 15 residues. The chain's CDR3 is CASSTRIGRNQPQHF. In nucleotides, the CDR3 is TGTGCCAGCAGTACCCGGATTGGCCGGAATCAGCCCCAGCATTTT.

This clonotype was counted at least ten times. The chain couples TRBV10-3 to TRBJ1-1; tentatively, D is TRBD1 (5 bases). Germline lookup yields CDR1 ENHRY and CDR2 SYGVKD. V gave up 10 bases and J gave up 3 bases, with 15 bases separating them. This CDR3 is 13 amino acids long. The CDR3 DNA follows: TGTGCCACCCTACAGGATTCTTACACTGAAGCTTTCTTT. This translates into CATLQDSYTEAFF.

This clonotype was found a few times. The chain employs TRBV2 and TRBJ2-3; weak D call: TRBD1 (7 bases). This CDR3 is 15 amino acids long. Per germline, CDR1 SNHLY and CDR2 FYNNEI. V gave up 8 bases and J gave up 7 bases, with 22 bases separating them. CDR3 nucleotides: TGTGCCAGCCGCCTAATCCGACAGGGAGGAAATACGCAGTATTTT. It yields the protein CASRLIRQGGNTQYF.

This clonotype showed up many times. The chain has TRBV7-2 and TRBJ2-7; D is possibly TRBD2 (5 bases). The CDR3 totals 13 residues. V dropped 1 base and J dropped 6 bases, with 10 bases sitting between them. CDR1 SGHTA and CDR2 FQGNSA come from the germline V gene. The CDR3 spells CASSLGEFLEQYF. As DNA, the CDR3 is TGTGCCAGCAGCTTAGGGGAGTTCCTCGAGCAGTACTTC.

This clonotype was picked up a small number of times. The CDR3 nucleotides read TGCGCCAGCAGCCAAGCCACCAATCAGCCCCAGCATTTT. It translates to CASSQATNQPQHF. The J gene is TRBJ1-5, the V gene TRBV4-1; D is ambiguous. Deletions cut 1 base from V and 3 bases from J, with 4 bases between. This CDR3 contains 13 residues. CDR1 is MGHRA, CDR2 YSYEKL, per germline.

There are many counts of this clonotype. The chain carries TRBV6-2 or TRBV6-3 and TRBJ2-7; D remains unclear. This CDR3 has 11 amino acids. Trimming cost V 5 bases and J 2 bases, with 4 bases left between them. Germline CDR1 reads MNHEY; CDR2 reads SVGEGT. CDR3 coding DNA: TGTGCCAGCAGTCAACCCTACGAGCAGTACTTC. It is translated as CASSQPYEQYF.